Listed below are T cell receptor beta chains from one sample, sequenced in a study of siplizumab effects on memory and regulatory T cells. Libraries were prepared by immunoSEQ multiplex PCR; TCRdb keeps only in-frame clonotypes and omits some of them. The data contain over 100,000 clones, about 90% of them singletons. Sequencing was done on a sample of CD4+ T cells sorted from blood. The receptors stem from a human donor in good health. Each CDR3 is given with its conserved first and last residue.

J | V | CDR3
TRBJ2-1 | TRBV18 | CASSQGRGYNEQFF
TRBJ2-2 | TRBV7-9 | CASTGGGMATGELFF
TRBJ2-1 | TRBV30 | CAWSGDSYNEQFF
TRBJ2-7 | TRBV25-1 | CASSQTGRYYEQYF
TRBJ2-7 | TRBV6-6 | CASKPSQREIHEQYF
TRBJ1-6 | TRBV29-1 | CSSLGTGGLNSPLHF
TRBJ1-5 | TRBV6-1 | CASSIADGGITTQHF
TRBJ2-1 | TRBV2 | CASSPRLKGGFYNEQFF
TRBJ2-7 | TRBV28 | CASSPGTSRREQYF
TRBJ1-1 | TRBV2 | CASSLDRGLATEAFF
TRBJ2-2 | TRBV6-5 | CASSYSVSGAGELFF
TRBJ2-2 | TRBV6-1 | CASSEAPWRELFF
TRBJ2-1 | TRBV9 | CASSVTRDRRYNEQFF
TRBJ1-1 | TRBV27 | CASSLGRQRNTEAFF
TRBJ2-6 | TRBV6-1 | CASAMRGAGANVLTF
TRBJ2-1 | TRBV28 | CASSWTSGTYNEQFF
TRBJ2-7 | TRBV28 | CASRHRDEQYF
TRBJ1-1 | TRBV27 | CASKSLRGAITEAFF
TRBJ2-1 | TRBV9 | CASSSGPATDNEQFF
TRBJ1-1 | TRBV11-2 | CASSLMTYTEAFF
TRBJ2-7 | TRBV6-1 | CASSEAMASTYEQYF
TRBJ1-2 | TRBV27 | CASGNTVYGYTF
TRBJ2-1 | TRBV11-2 | CASSLVSGSNNEQFF
TRBJ2-3 | TRBV5-6 | CASSLMSTDTQYF
TRBJ2-5 | TRBV20-1 | CSGMFRETQYF
TRBJ1-4 | TRBV19 | CASSIYQGGLFF
TRBJ1-5 | TRBV7-9 | CASSGGNQPQHF
TRBJ2-7 | TRBV7-3 | CASSPAGGRYEQYF
TRBJ2-7 | TRBV7-2 | CASTLVTGYEQYF
TRBJ2-7 | TRBV28 | CASRVRTQTYEQYF
TRBJ2-5 | TRBV19 | CASSPRRGNGETQYF
TRBJ2-5 | TRBV5-6 | CASSLMQGTGGETQYF
TRBJ1-1 | TRBV6-6 | CASRGDGGPDTEAFF
TRBJ2-2 | TRBV30 | CAWSEGRAGELFF
TRBJ1-3 | TRBV28 | CASSLYRPNGNTIYF
TRBJ2-1 | TRBV6-1 | CASRGLAGNYNEQFF
TRBJ1-1 | TRBV5-1 | CASSLARQSEAFF
TRBJ1-2 | TRBV4-2 | CASSLPSGAQEGTYGYTF
TRBJ1-2 | TRBV7-2 | CASSPLTGGADYGYTF
TRBJ2-1 | TRBV10-1 | CASSGGLAGVYEQFF
TRBJ2-7 | TRBV7-2 | CASSLERGREQYF
TRBJ2-2 | TRBV14 | CASSQGYNTGELFF
TRBJ2-2 | TRBV7-3 | CASSLMREGPAGELFF
TRBJ2-1 | TRBV6-5 | CASSPEVGAYNEQFF
TRBJ2-7 | TRBV7-2 | CASSHPPLVEQYF
TRBJ2-7 | TRBV28 | CASSLPLAGREQYF
TRBJ2-7 | TRBV28 | CASVGAGHSYEQYF
TRBJ2-5 | TRBV30 | CAWMLKKGTSGYQETQYF
TRBJ2-7 | TRBV5-1 | CASSYPRDRDSYEQYF
TRBJ1-6 | TRBV27 | CANPRDSHFFPLHF
TRBJ2-2 | TRBV4-1 | CASSHTVGGNTGELFF
TRBJ2-7 | TRBV7-9 | CASSPRAERIEQYF
TRBJ2-2 | TRBV6-5 | CASSYEGGTNTGELFF
TRBJ2-7 | TRBV7-8 | CASSLHTYEQYF
TRBJ1-1 | TRBV7-8 | CASSLGQGPNTEAFF